Presented here are 11 T cell receptor beta chains from one specimen sequenced in a study of radiotherapy plus CTLA-4 blockade in lung cancer. Clones were read by immunoSEQ multiplex PCR, and TCRdb kept only the in-frame ones, dropping some. This sample has more than 60,000 clones, with around 69% found just once. The sequenced sample was peripheral blood, obtained from a patient treated with radiotherapy plus ipilimumab. All receptors come from a human donor with non-small cell lung cancer who had a complete response to radiotherapy plus ipilimumab.

The V call is TRBV5-1, the J call TRBJ2-1; no reliable D call. This CDR3 contains 13 residues. V dropped 4 bases and J dropped 4 bases, with 9 bases sitting between them. Germline CDR1 and CDR2: SGHRS and YFSETQ. The CDR3 protein is CASSVDEYNEQFF. In nucleotides, the CDR3 is TGCGCCAGCAGCGTGGACGAGTACAATGAGCAGTTCTTC.

Note on this clone: Germline is not matched at one junction end, which may reflect a read error. The chain uses TRBV19 and TRBJ2-5; 9 nucleotides agree with TRBD1. This CDR3 comprises 16 residues. CDR1 is LNHDA and CDR2 is SQIVND in the germline V gene (reference sequence). CDR3 in amino acids: CASSIETGGHQGTQYF. The CDR3 region has the DNA TGTGCCAGTAGTATAGAGACAGGGGGTCACCAAGGGACCCAGTACTTC.

The chain employs TRBV5-6 and TRBJ2-3, with 8 bases lining up with TRBD2. Per the germline V gene, CDR1 is SGHDT and CDR2 is YYEEEE. The CDR3 loop spans 15 amino acids. The junction had 5 bases not matched to a gene; V was cut back by 1 base and J by 4 bases. The CDR3 here is CASSLTSGEADTQYF. The CDR3 DNA is TGTGCCAGCAGCTTGACTAGCGGAGAGGCAGATACGCAGTATTTT.

The rearrangement joins TRBV11-2 to TRBJ1-3; TRBD1 agrees at 9 bases. CDR3 length: 17 residues. The V gene's germline CDR1 is SGHAT and CDR2 FQNNGV. Trimming cost V 8 bases and J 3 bases; bases outside gene matches: 14. This chain's CDR3 is CASGKPGQGFSGNTIYF. The CDR3 DNA is TGTGCCAGCGGCAAACCGGGACAGGGTTTTAGTGGAAACACCATATATTTT.

The chain has TRBV9 and TRBJ2-2; D possibly corresponds to TRBD1 (5 bases). Per germline, CDR1 SGDLS and CDR2 YYNGEE. With 0 bases removed from V and 1 base from J, the gap between germline ends came to 7 bases. The CDR3 consists of 15 residues. CDR3 protein: CASSVAGRNTGELFF. The CDR3 region has the DNA TGTGCCAGCAGCGTAGCAGGGCGGAACACCGGGGAGCTGTTTTTT.

The J gene is TRBJ1-5, the V gene TRBV19; 8 bases agree with TRBD1. Germline V gene sequence: CDR1 LNHDA, CDR2 SQIVND (reference sequence). J lost 0 bases, V lost 7 bases, and 11 bases had no gene match. The CDR3 sequence is 17 residues long. The CDR3 nucleotides read TGTGCCAGTAATAACAGGGGGTTAGGGTCTAGCAATCAGCCCCAGCATTTT. It translates to CASNNRGLGSSNQPQHF. The complete variable domain, with remaining parts taken from reference TRBV19 and TRBJ1-5, reads DGGITQSPKYLFRKEGQNVTLSCEQNLNHDAMYWYRQDPGQGLRLIYYSQIVNDFQKGDIAEGYSVSREKKESFPLTVTSAQKNPTAFYLCASNNRGLGSSNQPQHFGDGTRLSIL.

This clone was detected a few times. One junction end disagrees with the germline gene, perhaps due to a read error. The rearrangement uses TRBV5-4 and TRBJ2-5, with D perhaps TRBD2 (6 bases). Germline V gene lookup returns CDR1 SGHNT and CDR2 YYREEE (reference sequence). This CDR3 has 14 residues. The CDR3 DNA reads TGTGCCAGCAGCCTGGCGGGGAGACAAGAAACCCAGTACTTC. Translating it yields CASSLAGRQETQYF.

The chain joins TRBV5-6 to TRBJ2-7; weak D call: TRBD1 (6 bases). Germline loops: CDR1 SGHDT, CDR2 YYEEEE. The V gene lost 6 bases and the J gene lost 0 bases, with 13 bases spanning the gap. The CDR3 sequence is 14 residues long. CDR3 in amino acids: CASIWQGTSYEQYF. The CDR3 nucleotides are TGTGCCAGCATCTGGCAGGGGACCTCCTACGAGCAGTACTTC.

This clone was seen only a few times. The chain couples TRBV28 to TRBJ1-4; D ambiguous. In germline, CDR1 is MDHEN, CDR2 SYDVKM. With 8 bases removed from V and 7 bases from J, the gap between germline ends came to 14 bases. This CDR3 spans 13 amino acids. The chain's CDR3 is CASGVRSVEKLFF. CDR3 bases: TGTGCCAGCGGAGTCAGATCCGTTGAAAAACTGTTTTTT.

The chain is built from TRBV30 and TRBJ2-2; 9 bases match TRBD1. Germline V gene lookup returns CDR1 GTSNPN and CDR2 SVGIG (reference sequence). The junction had 3 bases not matched to a gene; V was cut back by 2 bases and J by 2 bases. This CDR3 has 15 amino acids. DNA of the CDR3: TGTGCCTGGAGTAAGGGACAGGGAAACACCGGGGAGCTGTTTTTT. It is translated as CAWSKGQGNTGELFF.

This sequence joins TRBV28 and TRBJ2-1; 8 bases fit TRBD1. Losses at the gene ends were 5 bases for V and 8 bases for J; bases not matched to a gene: 11. CDR3 length: 15 residues. Germline V gene sequence: CDR1 MDHEN, CDR2 SYDVKM. The CDR3 DNA reads as TGTGCCAGCAGTCCCTCGGGGACAGGTTTGGATGAGCAGTTCTTC. It yields the protein CASSPSGTGLDEQFF.